One and the same sample provided the 20 T cell receptor beta chains below, sequenced in a study of cytomegalovirus exposure and HLA in healthy donors. Assay: immunoSEQ multiplex PCR; the TCRdb copy retains only in-frame clones and omits some. This repertoire shows approximately 59,000 clones, almost 95% found once; its top ten account for less than 6%. The sequencing input was PBMCs. These receptor sequences come from a man aged 18 to 30 in good health and CMV-seropositive.

V usage is TRBV7-9 and J usage is TRBJ1-2, with a possible D match to TRBD1 (5 bases). V lost 2 bases to trimming and J lost 4 bases, with 14 bases between them. The CDR3 is 15 residues long. Germline loops: CDR1 SEHNR, CDR2 FQNEAQ (reference sequence). This CDR3 reads CASSLSRQGIYGYTF. CDR3 bases: TGTGCCAGCAGCTTATCTAGGCAGGGAATCTATGGCTACACCTTC.

V gene TRBV6-5 combines with J gene TRBJ2-7; TRBD1 matches at 7 bases. The V gene's germline CDR1 is MNHEY and CDR2 SVGAGI. The junction had 12 bases not matched to a gene; V was cut back by 11 bases and J by 5 bases. The CDR3 loop spans 13 amino acids. The CDR3 is CAGEGGGRDEQYF. The DNA of the CDR3 is TGTGCCGGGGAAGGGGGCGGTCGGGACGAGCAGTACTTC.

V usage is TRBV6-5 and J usage is TRBJ1-1; D may be TRBD1 (6 bases). The CDR3 consists of 14 residues. V lost 0 bases, J lost 5 bases, and 10 bases lay in between. Germline values: CDR1 MNHEY, CDR2 SVGAGI. The CDR3: CASSYSTGGTEAFF. CDR3 sequence (DNA): TGTGCCAGCAGTTACTCGACAGGCGGTACTGAAGCTTTCTTT.

This chain joins TRBV7-9 and TRBJ1-3; D ambiguous. CDR3 length equals 12 residues. The ends were cut back, 2 bases at V and 11 bases at J, with 10 bases in the middle. Germline values: CDR1 SEHNR, CDR2 FQNEAQ (reference sequence). For the CDR3, the DNA is TGTGCCAGCAGCTTACAGGTTTTCGCCATATATTTT. This gives the protein CASSLQVFAIYF.

The V call is TRBV6-5, the J call TRBJ2-5; unclear D gene. Trimming took 2 bases from V and 5 from J, leaving 6 bases between them. This CDR3 is built from 12 residues. Germline V gene data show CDR1 as MNHEY and CDR2 as SVGAGI. CDR3 sequence: CASSYEMETQYF. The CDR3 bases are TGTGCCAGCAGTTACGAGATGGAGACCCAGTACTTC.

V gene TRBV5-8 combines with J gene TRBJ1-4; TRBD1 agrees at 8 bases. The germline CDR1 and CDR2 sequences are SGHTS and YDEGEE. CDR3 length equals 14 residues. J lost 8 bases, V lost 3 bases, and 6 bases had no gene match. CDR3 bases: TGTGCCAGCAGCTCCGGACAGGGTCACGAAAAACTGTTTTTT. It yields the protein CASSSGQGHEKLFF.

The chain links TRBV29-1 to TRBJ2-4, with 10 bases fitting TRBD2. The V and J ends lost 4 bases and 4 bases, in that order; junction bases with no gene match: 10. Germline V gives CDR1 SQVTM, CDR2 ANQGSEA. This CDR3 is built from 16 residues. This CDR3 is CSVGGLIAGGKNIQYF. CDR3 DNA sequence: TGCAGCGTTGGGGGACTGATAGCGGGGGGTAAAAACATTCAGTACTTC.

This chain connects TRBV5-5 to TRBJ2-1; the D gene is possibly TRBD2 (5 bases). The CDR3 sequence is 15 residues long. V was pared by 3 bases and J by 0 bases, with 10 bases between. CDR1 is SGHKS and CDR2 is YYEKEE in the germline V gene (reference sequence). The CDR3 DNA reads as TGTGCCAGCAGCTCTCTCGGGGTCTCCTACAATGAGCAGTTCTTC. It translates to CASSSLGVSYNEQFF. The full variable domain, with the rest looked up from reference TRBV5-5 and TRBJ2-1, is DAGVTQSPTHLIKTRGQQVTLRCSPISGHKSVSWYQQVLGQGPQFIFQYYEKEERGRGNFPDRFSARQFPNYSSELNVNALLLGDSALYLCASSSLGVSYNEQFFGPGTRLTVL.

The chain has TRBV28 and TRBJ2-5; 11 bases map to TRBD1. The CDR3 contains 13 residues. Per germline, CDR1 MDHEN and CDR2 SYDVKM. J was trimmed by 5 bases and V by 6 bases; bases with no gene match: 2. CDR3 sequence reads: CASRDRGRETQYF. In DNA, the CDR3 is TGTGCCAGCAGGGACAGGGGGCGCGAGACCCAGTACTTC.

This chain uses TRBV27 with TRBJ2-5; 11 bases agree with TRBD2. The CDR3 contains 17 residues. Per germline, CDR1 MNHEY and CDR2 SMNVEV (reference sequence). Trimming cost V 2 bases and J 2 bases; bases outside gene matches: 7. The CDR3 DNA reads TGTGCCAGCAGTTTACCTACTAGCGGGAGTCCGCAAGAGACCCAGTACTTC. It translates to CASSLPTSGSPQETQYF.

The chain has TRBV5-1 and TRBJ2-3; the match to TRBD2 covers 9 bases. The trim removed 0 bases at V and 2 bases at J, leaving 4 bases unmatched. This CDR3 is built from 16 residues. Germline loops: CDR1 SGHRS, CDR2 YFSETQ. The CDR3 here is CASSLGTSVTTDTQYF. The CDR3, as DNA: TGCGCCAGCAGCTTGGGGACTAGCGTCACCACAGATACGCAGTATTTT.

The V call is TRBV5-8, the J call TRBJ1-5, with D perhaps matching TRBD1 (5 bases). The CDR3 is made up of 12 amino acids. Trimming shortened V by 0 bases and J by 12 bases, and 10 bases separated the two germline ends. Germline CDR1 is SGHTS and CDR2 is YDEGEE. CDR3 coding DNA: TGTGCCAGCAGCTTGGCACCCAGGGACCAGCATTTT. Protein: CASSLAPRDQHF.

CDR3 bases: TGTGCCAGCAGCATCGAGGCAGCGTGGGACTATGGCTACACCTTC. Amino acid sequence: CASSIEAAWDYGYTF. This rearrangement joins TRBV28 to TRBJ1-2; D call uncertain. This CDR3 comprises 15 residues. Germline V lookup: CDR1 MDHEN, CDR2 SYDVKM. V was clipped by 6 bases and J by 3 bases, with 17 bases between them.

V usage is TRBV21-1 and J usage is TRBJ2-3; TRBD2, the D gene given by the table, was not confirmed from the DNA. TRBV21-1 represents a pseudogene. The CDR3 runs 15 residues. CDR3 coding DNA: TGTGCCAGCACTGGGACTAGCGGGTCCACAGATACGCAGTATTTT. Its protein product is CASTGTSGSTDTQYF.

In this sample, this clone turned up once. The gene calls are TRBV6-4 and TRBJ2-1; 7 bases line up with TRBD1. CDR1 MRHNA and CDR2 SNTAGT come from the germline V gene. This CDR3 is 14 amino acids long. After removal of 3 bases from V and 5 bases from J, the junction contained 4 bases not matched to a gene. Written as DNA, the CDR3 is TGTGCCAGCAGTGAACAGGGGATCAACAATGAGCAGTTCTTC. This sequence encodes CASSEQGINNEQFF.

J is TRBJ1-2 and V is TRBV19; D ambiguous. This CDR3 spans 13 amino acids. CDR1 is LNHDA, CDR2 SQIVND, per germline (reference sequence). V dropped 10 bases and J dropped 3 bases, with 15 bases sitting between them. CDR3 nucleotide sequence: TGTGCCACCAAAGATACAGATTACTATGGCTACACCTTC. It codes for CATKDTDYYGYTF.

This chain uses TRBV5-6 with TRBJ2-3; 7 bases map to TRBD2. CDR1 is SGHDT and CDR2 is YYEEEE in the germline V gene. The ends lost 0 bases at V and 1 base at J; junction bases unmatched: 5. The CDR3 loop spans 16 amino acids. The CDR3 DNA reads as TGTGCCAGCAGCTTGGTGCGGCTAGCGGGCACAGATACGCAGTATTTT. Encoded protein: CASSLVRLAGTDTQYF. Looking up the rest from reference TRBV5-6 and TRBJ2-3 gives the full variable domain: DAGVTQSPTHLIKTRGQQVTLRCSPKSGHDTVSWYQQALGQGPQFIFQYYEEEERQRGNFPDRFSGHQFPNYSSELNVNALLLGDSALYLCASSLVRLAGTDTQYFGPGTRLTVL.

V gene TRBV23-1 combines with J gene TRBJ2-3, with 11 bases matching TRBD1. TRBV23-1 is assigned to the ORF class and has an uncertain function. V shed 5 bases, J shed 6 bases, and the junction held 4 bases outside the gene matches. The CDR3 sequence is 14 residues long. This chain's CDR3 is CASSRTGGYDTQYF. The DNA for the CDR3 is TGCGCCAGCAGTAGGACAGGGGGCTATGATACGCAGTATTTT.

This chain joins TRBV11-2 and TRBJ2-3, with D perhaps matching TRBD2 (5 bases). CDR1 SGHAT and CDR2 FQNNGV come from the germline V gene. There are 15 residues in the CDR3. V was pared by 1 base and J by 2 bases, with 10 bases between. The CDR3 spells CASSLGSVNTDTQYF. CDR3 in DNA: TGTGCCAGCAGCTTAGGTAGCGTAAACACAGATACGCAGTATTTT.

The V and J genes are TRBV28 and TRBJ2-7; D perhaps matches TRBD1 (6 bases). V lost 6 bases and J lost 4, with 19 bases in between. Looked up from germline, CDR1 is MDHEN and CDR2 is SYDVKM. The CDR3 runs to 15 residues. The CDR3 reads CASSPSYRVVYEQYF. The CDR3 DNA follows: TGTGCCAGCAGCCCCTCATACAGGGTGGTATACGAGCAGTACTTC. The variable domain in full, with the rest retrieved from reference TRBV28 and TRBJ2-7, is DVKVTQSSRYLVKRTGEKVFLECVQDMDHENMFWYRQDPGLGLRLIYFSYDVKMKEKGDIPEGYSVSREKKERFSLILESASTNQTSMYLCASSPSYRVVYEQYFGPGTRLTVT.